A selection of T cell receptor beta chains follows, all from one sample in a study of glioma-infiltrating T cells. In TCRdb, the multiplex PCR reads were re-called with MiXCR into one record per CDR3 protein. The repertoire holds 300,000 to 450,000 distinct CDR3 sequences, with less than 50% as singletons. The sample taken for sequencing was glioma tissue, nonneoplastic brain tissue, or PBMCs (not recorded which). Every receptor here comes from a human donor with low-grade glioma or glioblastoma, undergoing nonglioma brain surgery, or in good health (not recorded which). Both conserved end residues are trimmed from each CDR3.

CDR3	V	J
ASTGTRTVNEQF	TRBV2	TRBJ2-1
ASSPSPHLSYEQY	TRBV12-3/TRBV12-4	TRBJ2-7
ASSQDLRQGTGQPQH	TRBV4-1	TRBJ1-5
ASQVGEGVEQY	TRBV6-1	TRBJ2-7
ASSPRDRAYEQY	TRBV7-9	TRBJ2-7
ASRATGTYEQY	TRBV7-6	TRBJ2-7
ASSLDGEVRAQY	TRBV7-2	TRBJ2-7
ASTHPSSYEQY	TRBV19	TRBJ2-7
SAHPTGSVETQY	TRBV20-1	TRBJ2-5
ASTTDGWNQPQH	TRBV12-3/TRBV12-4	TRBJ1-5
ASRPKVRGGREGHEQY	TRBV27	TRBJ2-7
ASSLYDGTQETQY	TRBV28	TRBJ2-5
ASNPGTSVSSREQY	TRBV27	TRBJ2-7
ASSEPGDSYEQY	TRBV25-1	TRBJ2-7
ASSLERPDGYT	TRBV5-4	TRBJ1-2
ASRSGTATDTQY	TRBV6-1	TRBJ2-3
ASSYGTEAVEQY	TRBV6-5	TRBJ2-7
ASGLDLWGAF	TRBV12-5	TRBJ1-1
ASSPMDWTAESYNEQF	TRBV12-3/TRBV12-4	TRBJ2-1
ASREARQGRRNEQY	TRBV6-1	TRBJ2-7
AISGVNEQF	TRBV10-3	TRBJ2-1
ATSSRSPFAGGYNEQF	TRBV15	TRBJ2-1
ASSLEWRLEQF	TRBV4-1	TRBJ2-1
SVEATASGGDEQL	TRBV29-1	TRBJ2-1
ASSYLAGVYNEQF	TRBV6-2/TRBV6-3	TRBJ2-1
ASSLRDAYEQY	TRBV6-1	TRBJ2-7
ASRGQVLTEAF	TRBV6-1	TRBJ1-1
ATARGSRFDTQY	TRBV19	TRBJ2-3
ASSRWDSNQPQH	TRBV25-1	TRBJ1-5
SVEGLVDRGSYEQY	TRBV29-1	TRBJ2-7
SAEEKSSYNEQF	TRBV20-1	TRBJ2-1
ASSPRRDRGPYEQY	TRBV6-1	TRBJ2-7
ASSPPVVSYNEQF	TRBV28	TRBJ2-1
ASSLSGQAYYT	TRBV28	TRBJ1-2
ATSPGLSGGGEPQH	TRBV24-1	TRBJ1-5
ASNPTWGQGLSEQY	TRBV6-2/TRBV6-3	TRBJ2-7
ASSYGQKSIQY	TRBV6-2/TRBV6-3	TRBJ2-4
SVAQGETGELF	TRBV29-1	TRBJ2-2
VSSTGNTIY	TRBV28	TRBJ1-3
ASSSLGTSGELYEQY	TRBV28	TRBJ2-7
ASSPPGQNTEAF	TRBV18	TRBJ1-1
SASGTFKETQY	TRBV20-1	TRBJ2-5
AKKGDTGELF	TRBV27	TRBJ2-2
SASSLGTINNYNEQF	TRBV20-1	TRBJ2-1
ASSKQGYTEAF	TRBV2	TRBJ1-1
ASSYSMFAVSSNEQF	TRBV6-5	TRBJ2-1
ASSTTRSYNEQF	TRBV27	TRBJ2-1